This T cell receptor beta chain was sequenced for a study of T cell responses to AZD1222 COVID-19 vaccine. The study, taken as a whole, reports: Repertoires were collected only later (after the peak T cell response had occurred). Spike-wide coverage was observed for vaccine-associated CD4 TCRs, with dominant responses at 160-218 and 743-854.

The germline gives CDR1 SGHTA, CDR2 FQGTGA. The CDR3 consists of 15 residues. Trimming stripped 5 bases from V and 1 base from J, with 14 bases between. As regards this clone: No antigen is known for it.

Profiling relied on immunoSEQ multiplex PCR, and the TCRdb table lists in-frame clones only, not all of them. The sample has under 200,000 clones, 92% seen once; the top ten hold 1% to 1.5%. The sequences come from peripheral blood, collected 28 days after the second AZD1222 dose. This clonotype was obtained from an adult who received the AZD1222 COVID-19 vaccine. The chain has TRBV7-3 and TRBJ1-1; D is possibly TRBD1 (6 bases). The CDR3 protein is CASSPKGGRNTEAFF. The CDR3 nucleotides read TGTGCCAGCAGCCCAAAGGGGGGACGGAACACTGAAGCTTTCTTT.